The next 25 T cell receptor beta chains were all read from a single sample in a study of T cell changes during pregnancy in multiple sclerosis. The table came from immunoSEQ multiplex PCR; TCRdb's copy has only in-frame clones and leaves some out. The sample shows about 59,000 clones, 93% of them seen only once. Sequencing was performed on CD8+ T cells from peripheral blood mononuclear cells, taken in the third trimester of pregnancy. Receptor source: a female donor with multiple sclerosis, enrolled in a pregnancy study.

The V gene is TRBV6-1, the J gene TRBJ1-1; D is undetermined. The CDR3 runs to 12 residues. Germline-derived CDR1 and CDR2 are MNHNS and SASEGT. V lost 3 bases to trimming and J lost 3 bases, with 5 bases between them. This CDR3 reads CASSDGDTEAFF. The CDR3 DNA is TGTGCCAGCAGTGACGGGGACACTGAAGCTTTCTTT.

The CDR3 region is CASSISLGQGAYNEQFF. For the CDR3, the DNA is TGTGCCAGTAGTATATCCTTAGGGCAGGGGGCTTACAATGAGCAGTTCTTC. The rearrangement joins TRBV19 to TRBJ2-1, with TRBD1 matching over 8 bases. CDR1 and CDR2 (germline): LNHDA, SQIVND (reference sequence). The CDR3 is made up of 17 amino acids. V lost 2 bases to trimming and J lost 4 bases; unmatched junction nucleotides: 10.

This sequence joins TRBV9 and TRBJ2-7; 10 positions agree with TRBD2. Trimming cost V 0 bases and J 7 bases; bases outside gene matches: 7. Germline CDR1 and CDR2: SGDLS and YYNGEE. The CDR3 has 15 residues. The chain's CDR3 is CASSVGPSGSGEQYF. For the CDR3, the DNA is TGTGCCAGCAGCGTAGGCCCTAGCGGGAGTGGTGAGCAGTACTTC.

The rearrangement links TRBV5-1 to TRBJ1-2; unclear D gene. V dropped 9 bases and J dropped 5 bases, with 14 bases sitting between them. The CDR3 extends over 12 amino acids. Germline CDR1 and CDR2: SGHRS and YFSETQ. The CDR3 DNA follows: TGCGCCACCACACCCTCCGGGTATGGCTACACCTTC. It encodes CATTPSGYGYTF.

The gene calls are TRBV18 and TRBJ2-1; 8 bases fit TRBD1. The junction had 10 bases not matched to a gene; V was cut back by 2 bases and J by 7 bases. In germline, CDR1 is KGHSH, CDR2 LQKENI. The CDR3 consists of 16 residues. The CDR3 nucleotides read TGTGCCAGCTCACCAACAGGGGGTCTGTATAGGAATGAGCAGTTCTTC. This codes for CASSPTGGLYRNEQFF.

The chain uses TRBV9 and TRBJ1-5; D is perhaps TRBD1 (5 bases). The germline CDR1 and CDR2 sequences are SGDLS and YYNGEE. The CDR3 is 14 amino acids. V was clipped by 3 bases and J by 2 bases, with 9 bases between them. The CDR3 coding sequence is TGTGCCAGCAGCGATCAGGGTGGCAATCAGCCCCAGCATTTT. Translation: CASSDQGGNQPQHF.

The chain combines TRBV2 with TRBJ2-1; TRBD1 matches 12 bases. The ends lost 4 bases at V and 9 bases at J; junction bases unmatched: 7. The CDR3 covers 15 residues. Germline CDR1 is SNHLY and CDR2 is FYNNEI. The CDR3 DNA is TGTGCCAGCAGTGTAGGGACAGGGGGCATCGGTGAGCAGTTCTTC. It specifies CASSVGTGGIGEQFF. The complete variable domain, with remaining parts taken from reference TRBV2 and TRBJ2-1, reads EPEVTQTPSHQVTQMGQEVILRCVPISNHLYFYWYRQILGQKVEFLVSFYNNEISEKSEIFDDQFSVERPDGSNFTLKIRSTKLEDSAMYFCASSVGTGGIGEQFFGPGTRLTVL.

As regards this clone: Within the sample, other DNA sequences also encode this same CDR3. This chain joins TRBV5-1 and TRBJ2-7; TRBD1 is a possible D gene (5 bases). CDR1 is SGHRS, CDR2 YFSETQ, per germline. V lost 0 bases, J lost 4 bases, and 8 bases lay in between. This CDR3 is built from 13 residues. The CDR3 reads CASSLARGYEQYF. The CDR3 DNA follows: TGCGCCAGCAGCTTGGCAAGGGGTTACGAGCAGTACTTC.

This chain connects TRBV9 to TRBJ2-3; D is possibly TRBD2 (6 bases). This CDR3 is built from 15 residues. The V end was cut by 4 bases, the J end by 0 bases, with 12 bases between. Germline assignment: CDR1 SGDLS and CDR2 YYNGEE. The CDR3 sequence is CASSPGGGSTDTQYF. Here the CDR3 DNA reads TGTGCCAGCAGCCCGGGTGGGGGGAGCACAGATACGCAGTATTTT.

The V call is TRBV6-1, the J call TRBJ1-6; D is possibly TRBD1 (6 bases). The CDR3 runs to 15 residues. CDR1 and CDR2 from the germline V gene are MNHNS and SASEGT. Trimming stripped 8 bases from V and 9 bases from J, with 20 bases between. The CDR3 protein is CASSSRTENISPLHF. CDR3 bases: TGTGCCAGCTCCTCCAGGACAGAAAATATTTCACCCCTCCACTTT.

This clone was recorded only once. V gene TRBV11-2 combines with J gene TRBJ1-1; 9 nucleotides align to TRBD1. The CDR3 length is 14 residues. V was pared by 5 bases and J by 5 bases, with 6 bases of the junction left unmatched. Per the germline V gene, CDR1 is SGHAT and CDR2 is FQNNGV. CDR3 in amino acids: CASSTGQGRTEAFF. CDR3 DNA sequence: TGTGCCAGCAGCACCGGACAGGGGAGGACTGAAGCTTTCTTT. The whole variable domain, filled in from reference TRBV11-2 and TRBJ1-1, reads EAGVAQSPRYKIIEKRQSVAFWCNPISGHATLYWYQQILGQGPKLLIQFQNNGVVDDSQLPKDRFSAERLKGVDSTLKIQPAKLEDSAVYLCASSTGQGRTEAFFGQGTRLTVV.

This sequence joins TRBV19 and TRBJ2-1; no clear D gene. The CDR3 runs to 13 residues. Germline CDR1 is LNHDA and CDR2 is SQIVND (reference sequence). V shed 0 bases and J shed 9 bases, with 9 bases lying between them. The CDR3 region has the DNA TGTGCCAGTAGTATAGACCTGTTTGTTGAGCAGTTCTTC. Residues: CASSIDLFVEQFF.

The V and J genes are TRBV6-1 and TRBJ2-1; TRBD1 agrees at 7 bases. CDR3 length: 11 residues. The V segment lost 7 bases and the J segment 11 bases; nucleotides outside the gene matches: 5. Germline V CDR1 and CDR2: MNHNS, SASEGT. CDR3 protein: CASKQGFKQFF. As DNA, the CDR3 is TGTGCCAGCAAACAGGGGTTTAAGCAGTTCTTC.

The CDR3 DNA reads TGTGCTGTAGTGACAGGGGCCGCCGAGCAGTACTTC. This translates into CAVVTGAAEQYF. The chain joins TRBV10-3 to TRBJ2-7; TRBD1 aligns across 8 bases. Germline assignment: CDR1 ENHRY and CDR2 SYGVKD. The CDR3 is 12 residues long.

The chain has TRBV25-1 and TRBJ2-1; TRBD1 agrees at 7 bases. Germline trimming cut 2 bases from V and 3 bases from J; bases unmatched to any gene: 4. The CDR3 covers 15 residues. Germline V gene lookup returns CDR1 MGHDK and CDR2 SYGVNS. The CDR3 here is CASSERGGGYNEQFF. The CDR3 region has the DNA TGTGCCAGCAGTGAACGAGGGGGCGGCTACAATGAGCAGTTCTTC.

This chain joins TRBV28 and TRBJ1-4, with D unresolved. The ends were cut back, 6 bases at V and 0 bases at J, with 11 bases in the middle. Germline CDR1 MDHEN, CDR2 SYDVKM. The CDR3 has 15 residues. The CDR3 DNA follows: TGTGCCAGCAGCTCAAAAGGAGCAACTAATGAAAAACTGTTTTTT. This sequence encodes CASSSKGATNEKLFF.

This clone has more than one count but fewer than ten. The CDR3 bases are TGCAGCGTTAATACAGGGGGGAACACTGAAGCTTTCTTT. Its translation is CSVNTGGNTEAFF. This rearrangement joins TRBV29-1 to TRBJ1-1, with TRBD1 matching 8 bases. This CDR3 comprises 13 residues. The trim removed 5 bases at V and 1 base at J, leaving 3 bases unmatched. Looked up from germline, CDR1 is SQVTM and CDR2 is ANQGSEA.

The V gene is TRBV19, the J gene TRBJ2-7; no definite D call. The CDR3 consists of 13 residues. V was pared by 10 bases and J by 0 bases, with 13 bases between. Per the germline V gene, CDR1 is LNHDA and CDR2 is SQIVND (reference sequence). The chain's CDR3 is CATAQDISYEQYF. In DNA, the CDR3 is TGTGCCACCGCACAAGACATCTCCTACGAGCAGTACTTC.

A few counts support this clone. CDR3 protein: CASSLEGGDAAFF. Here the CDR3 DNA reads TGCGCCAGCAGCTTGGAGGGCGGGGATGCAGCTTTCTTT. The V gene is TRBV5-1, the J gene TRBJ1-1; D remains ambiguous. Germline assignment: CDR1 SGHRS and CDR2 YFSETQ. The CDR3 covers 13 residues. Trimming took off 0 bases at V and 10 bases at J, with 13 bases between the two ends. The whole variable domain, remainder taken from reference TRBV5-1 and TRBJ1-1, is KAGVTQTPRYLIKTRGQQVTLSCSPISGHRSVSWYQQTPGQGLQFLFEYFSETQRNKGNFPGRFSGRQFSNSRSEMNVSTLELGDSALYLCASSLEGGDAAFFGQGTRLTVV.

V is TRBV27 and J is TRBJ2-1; possible D gene TRBD1, 6 bases. V lost 3 bases and J 6 bases, leaving 15 bases between the germline ends. Germline V gene sequence: CDR1 MNHEY, CDR2 SMNVEV (reference sequence). This CDR3 is built from 15 residues. CDR3 sequence reads: CASSLGHSGSNEQFF. CDR3 DNA: TGTGCCAGCAGTTTGGGACATTCGGGAAGCAATGAGCAGTTCTTC.

The chain links TRBV21-1 to TRBJ1-2; TRBD1 is taken as the D call from the table, unchecked against the DNA. TRBV21-1 corresponds to a pseudogene. The CDR3 has 15 residues. The DNA for the CDR3 is TGTGCCAGCAGCCAAACCAGGGAAAAAAACTATGGCTACACCTTC. Translating gives CASSQTREKNYGYTF.

J is TRBJ1-2 and V is TRBV28; 7 nucleotides line up with TRBD1. The CDR3 extends over 16 amino acids. The trim removed 5 bases at V and 4 bases at J, leaving 13 bases unmatched. The V gene's germline CDR1 is MDHEN and CDR2 SYDVKM. This CDR3 reads CASSEITGESIYGYTF. CDR3 sequence (DNA): TGTGCCAGCAGTGAAATAACAGGGGAATCGATCTATGGCTACACCTTC.

This chain joins TRBV11-1 and TRBJ2-3; 9 nucleotides line up with TRBD2. The J segment lost 2 bases and the V segment lost 3 bases, leaving 6 bases of the junction unmatched. Germline V lookup: CDR1 SGHAT, CDR2 FQDESV (reference sequence). The CDR3 consists of 16 residues. The CDR3 here is CASSFRLAGNTDTQYF. CDR3 DNA sequence: TGTGCCAGCAGCTTTCGGCTAGCGGGGAACACAGATACGCAGTATTTT.

The V and J genes are TRBV18 and TRBJ2-1; D might be TRBD2 (5 bases). In germline, CDR1 is KGHSH, CDR2 LQKENI. Trimming shortened V by 3 bases and J by 2 bases, and 14 bases separated the two germline ends. CDR3 length: 16 residues. In DNA form, the CDR3 reads TGTGCCAGCTCACCTTTCTCAGCGGACCCCTACAATGAGCAGTTCTTC. This codes for CASSPFSADPYNEQFF.

V and J are TRBV5-1 and TRBJ1-2; 7 positions match TRBD1. This CDR3 contains 15 residues. Germline V CDR1 and CDR2: SGHRS, YFSETQ. V shed 2 bases, J shed 4 bases, and the junction held 8 bases outside the gene matches. CDR3 nucleotides: TGCGCCAGCAGCTTTGGACAGGTGCTAGGCTATGGCTACACCTTC. Amino acids: CASSFGQVLGYGYTF.